Listed here are 18 T cell receptor beta chains from one sample, sequenced in a study of patients and donors after allogeneic stem cell transplantation. One entry per CDR3 protein, called by TCRdb with MiXCR from the RT-PCR reads. The sample has 410,000 or so distinct CDR3 sequences, 16% seen once. Source material: blood, either unsorted or a sorted T cell fraction (not recorded which). These receptors originate from a human donor who was either an allogeneic HSCT recipient or a stem cell or donor lymphocyte infusion donor (not recorded which). It is not recorded whose cells these are; they may come from a transplant donor.

The chain couples TRBV5-1 to TRBJ2-3, with D unresolved. Germline V CDR1 and CDR2: SGHRS, YFSETQ. Trimming removed 3 bases at V and 3 bases at J, with 26 bases between. The CDR3 extends over 19 amino acids. The CDR3 coding sequence is TGCGCCAGCAGCTCCTCCCATGGGTCAACCCTCACAAGAACAGATACGCAGTATTTT. Its translation: CASSSSHGSTLTRTDTQYF.

This rearrangement joins TRBV6-2 or TRBV6-3 to TRBJ2-1, with D possibly being TRBD2 (5 bases). The V end lost 0 bases, the J end lost 13 bases, and 28 bases lay between the germline ends. The germline V gene has CDR1 MNHEY and CDR2 SVGEGT. CDR3 length: 18 amino acids. CDR3: CASSYSTQDFIRQLNQFF. DNA for the CDR3: TGTGCCAGCAGTTACTCGACTCAGGACTTCATTCGGCAACTCAACCAGTTCTTC.

The V and J genes are TRBV27 and TRBJ2-3; 7 nucleotides agree with TRBD1. The CDR3 contains 12 residues. V dropped 6 bases and J dropped 5; count of bases not matched to a gene: 2. Germline loops: CDR1 MNHEY, CDR2 SMNVEV (reference sequence). CDR3 DNA: TGTGCCAGCAGATACAGGGGAGATACGCAGTATTTT. It translates to CASRYRGDTQYF.

The V gene is TRBV4-2, the J gene TRBJ1-2; TRBD1 agrees at 7 bases. CDR3 size: 14 residues. Per germline, CDR1 LGHNA and CDR2 YNFKEQ. Losses at the gene ends were 4 bases for V and 13 bases for J; bases not matched to a gene: 15. The CDR3 DNA reads as TGTGCCAGCAGCCTGAAGATTGGGACAGCCGAAGGCACCTTC. Protein product: CASSLKIGTAEGTF.

This rearrangement joins TRBV18 to TRBJ2-7; unclear D gene. Germline V gene lookup returns CDR1 KGHSH and CDR2 LQKENI. Trimming pared 3 bases from V and 4 bases from J, leaving 10 bases between. The CDR3 length is 13 residues. The CDR3 bases are TGTGCCAGCTCACCTTTGGTAGGATACGAGCAGTACTTC. It codes for CASSPLVGYEQYF.

The V and J genes are TRBV7-2 and TRBJ1-5; a weak D match, TRBD1 (5 bases). This CDR3 comprises 14 residues. The germline gives CDR1 SGHTA, CDR2 FQGNSA. Between the trimmed V and J ends, which lost 5 bases and 7 bases, there was a span of 15 bases. DNA for the CDR3: TGTGCCAGCAGCCGCGGCCAGGGAAGCCAGCCCCAGCATTTT. It codes for CASSRGQGSQPQHF.

The chain combines TRBV30 with TRBJ2-2; no clear D gene. CDR1 GTSNPN and CDR2 SVGIG come from the germline V gene (reference sequence). V was cut by 3 bases and J by 0 bases, with 8 bases left in between. This CDR3 contains 14 residues. The CDR3 bases are TGTGCCTGGAGGAAGGACCCGAACACCGGGGAGCTGTTTTTT. The encoded protein is CAWRKDPNTGELFF.

With respect to this clonotype: It may be a read error: a sequence one base away is much more abundant. The chain carries TRBV6-5 and TRBJ1-2; possible D gene TRBD1, 5 bases. Germline CDR1 is MNHEY and CDR2 is SVGAGI. Trimming took 2 bases from V and 4 from J, leaving 5 bases between them. The CDR3 covers 12 residues. The DNA for the CDR3 is TGTGCCAGCAGTTACGGGGGCTATGGCTACACCTTC. Residues: CASSYGGYGYTF.

This clonotype was seen many times. The chain uses TRBV29-1 and TRBJ1-3; 7 bases agree with TRBD1. This CDR3 comprises 14 residues. V lost 7 bases to trimming and J lost 4 bases; unmatched junction nucleotides: 10. Germline values: CDR1 SQVTM, CDR2 ANQGSEA. The chain's CDR3 is CSATTGTGGNTIYF. DNA of the CDR3: TGCAGCGCTACGACAGGGACGGGCGGAAACACCATATATTTT.

The V gene is TRBV27, the J gene TRBJ2-1; 7 bases fit TRBD1. The CDR3 loop spans 12 amino acids. Trimming removed 8 bases from V and 6 bases from J; junction bases left unmatched: 4. CDR1 and CDR2 (germline): MNHEY, SMNVEV (reference sequence). CDR3 protein: CASSYRGNEQFF. CDR3 DNA: TGTGCCAGCTCATACAGGGGCAATGAGCAGTTCTTC.

This chain connects TRBV20-1 to TRBJ2-2; D is possibly TRBD2 (6 bases). V was shortened by 0 bases and J by 5 bases, with 10 bases between the two germline ends. The CDR3 spans 14 residues. The V gene's germline CDR1 is DFQATT and CDR2 SNEGSKA (reference sequence). The chain's CDR3 is CSARDMAGTGELFF. Written as DNA, the CDR3 is TGCAGTGCTAGAGATATGGCGGGAACCGGGGAGCTGTTTTTT.

This clonotype has a handful of counts. V usage is TRBV11-1 and J usage is TRBJ2-3; the match to TRBD2 covers 14 bases. The V gene end was trimmed by 5 bases and the J gene end by 0 bases; junction bases not matched to a gene: 7. Looked up from germline, CDR1 is SGHAT and CDR2 is FQDESV (reference sequence). This CDR3 has 18 amino acids. The DNA of the CDR3 is TGTGCCAGCAGCCTGGGGACTAGCGGGAGTGGGAGCACAGATACGCAGTATTTT. Translated: CASSLGTSGSGSTDTQYF.

Here the CDR3 DNA reads TGTGCCAGCAGCAACGGGGGTACTTCACCCCTCCACTTT. This gives the protein CASSNGGTSPLHF. The chain uses TRBV7-3 and TRBJ1-6; perhaps TRBD1 as D (5 bases). The CDR3 spans 13 residues. Trimming removed 5 bases from V and 9 bases from J, with 11 bases in between. From germline, CDR1 is SGHTA and CDR2 FQGTGA.

The chain links TRBV7-9 to TRBJ2-7, with no clear D. The CDR3 has 12 amino acids. V was trimmed by 4 bases and J by 7 bases, leaving 11 bases between them. Germline V lookup: CDR1 SEHNR, CDR2 FQNEAQ (reference sequence). Here the CDR3 DNA reads TGTGCCAGCAGCTCCCCTGGGCTGGAGCAGTACTTC. Its protein is CASSSPGLEQYF.

This clonotype showed up just a few times. V is TRBV5-1 and J is TRBJ2-7; 7 nucleotides line up with TRBD2. The V segment lost 0 bases and the J segment 6 bases; nucleotides outside the gene matches: 9. Germline CDR1 is SGHRS and CDR2 is YFSETQ. This CDR3 is built from 15 residues. CDR3 DNA sequence: TGCGCCAGCAGCTTGGCCGGGGCGGGAGCGGGCGAGCAGTACTTC. Its protein is CASSLAGAGAGEQYF.

This clonotype came up a few times. The chain links TRBV27 to TRBJ2-3; no clear D. Germline V lookup: CDR1 MNHEY, CDR2 SMNVEV (reference sequence). V gave up 10 bases and J gave up 5 bases, with 10 bases separating them. The length of the CDR3 is 11 residues. As DNA, the CDR3 is TGTGCCACCACGAATATAGATACGCAGTATTTT. Its translation: CATTNIDTQYF.

This clonotype has a handful of counts. The chain joins TRBV11-1 to TRBJ2-7; 13 bases match TRBD2. Germline V lookup: CDR1 SGHAT, CDR2 FQDESV (reference sequence). The CDR3 length is 15 residues. The junction had 4 bases not matched to a gene; V was cut back by 6 bases and J by 2 bases. DNA of the CDR3: TGTGCCAGCAGTTGGGGGACTAGCGGGACCTACGAGCAGTACTTC. This encodes CASSWGTSGTYEQYF.

The genes are TRBV5-1 and TRBJ2-5, with D tentatively TRBD1 or TRBD2 (6 bases each). V was cut by 0 bases and J by 5 bases, with 17 bases left in between. CDR1 and CDR2 from the germline V gene are SGHRS and YFSETQ. This CDR3 is built from 16 residues. CDR3 DNA: TGCGCCAGCAGCTTGGTCCCCGATAGCGGACAGGAGACCCAGTACTTC. This encodes CASSLVPDSGQETQYF.